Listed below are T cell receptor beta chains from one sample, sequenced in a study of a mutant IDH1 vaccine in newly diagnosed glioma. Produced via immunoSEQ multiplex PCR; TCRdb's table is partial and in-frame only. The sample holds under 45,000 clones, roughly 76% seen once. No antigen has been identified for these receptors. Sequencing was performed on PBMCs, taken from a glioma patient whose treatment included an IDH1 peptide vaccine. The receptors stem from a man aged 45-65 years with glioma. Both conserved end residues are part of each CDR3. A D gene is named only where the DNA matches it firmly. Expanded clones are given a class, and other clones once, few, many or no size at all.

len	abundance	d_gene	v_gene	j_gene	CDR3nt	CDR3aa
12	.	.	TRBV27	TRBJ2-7	TGTGCCAGCACAACAGGAGCCTACGAGCAGTACTTC	CASTTGAYEQYF
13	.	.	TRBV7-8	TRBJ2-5	TGTGCCAGCAGCTCCGACAGGCAAGAGACCCAGTACTTC	CASSSDRQETQYF
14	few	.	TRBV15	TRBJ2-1	TGTGCCACCAGAAGAGCTCAGCCCTCCAATGAGCAGTTCTTC	CATRRAQPSNEQFF
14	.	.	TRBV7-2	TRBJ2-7	TGTGCCAGCAGCTTAGGCGGCTCCACCTACGAGCAGTACTTC	CASSLGGSTYEQYF
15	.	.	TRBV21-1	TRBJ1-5	TGTGCCAGCAGCAAAGGGACAGGGGGTGATCAGCCCCAGCATTTT	CASSKGTGGDQPQHF
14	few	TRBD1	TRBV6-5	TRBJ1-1	TGTGCCAGCAGTTGGGGGACAGGGGAAACTGAAGCTTTCTTT	CASSWGTGETEAFF
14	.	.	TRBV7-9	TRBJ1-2	TGTGCCAGCAGCTTGATGGACGGAGACTATGGCTACACCTTC	CASSLMDGDYGYTF
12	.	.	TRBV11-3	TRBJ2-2	TGTGCCAGCAGCCCACACACCGGGGAGCTGTTTTTT	CASSPHTGELFF
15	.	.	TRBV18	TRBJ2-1	TGTGCCAGCTCACCCCCGGGCCTCTCCTACAATGAGCAGTTCTTC	CASSPPGLSYNEQFF
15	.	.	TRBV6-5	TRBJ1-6	TGTGCCACCGAACCGACAGTTGCAGGTAATTCACCCCTCCACTTT	CATEPTVAGNSPLHF
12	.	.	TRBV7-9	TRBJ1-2	TGTGCCAGCAGCCCCCGGGAACTTGGCTACACCTTC	CASSPRELGYTF
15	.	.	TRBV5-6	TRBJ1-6	TGTGCCAGCAGGGGTGAGAACTCGGACCTTTCACCCCTCCACTTT	CASRGENSDLSPLHF
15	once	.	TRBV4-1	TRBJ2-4	TGCGCCAGCAGCCAAGTCGGGTTAGGCAAAAACATTCAGTACTTC	CASSQVGLGKNIQYF
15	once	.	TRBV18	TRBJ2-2	TGTGCCAGCTCACCACCGTCTACCATCACCGGGGAGCTGTTTTTT	CASSPPSTITGELFF
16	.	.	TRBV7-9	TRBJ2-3	TGTGCCAGCAGCAAGAATTACAGGACTAGCACAGATACGCAGTATTTT	CASSKNYRTSTDTQYF
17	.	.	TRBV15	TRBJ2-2	TGTGCCACCAGCAGAGATGGAGACGGGCCGAACACCGGGGAGCTGTTTTTT	CATSRDGDGPNTGELFF
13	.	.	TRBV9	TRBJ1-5	TGTGCCAGCAGCGTAGAACCAGATCAGCCCCAGCATTTT	CASSVEPDQPQHF
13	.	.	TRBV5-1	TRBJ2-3	TGCGCCAGCAGCTTCTCCGACACAGATACGCAGTATTTT	CASSFSDTDTQYF
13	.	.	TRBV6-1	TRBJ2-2	TGTGCCAGTTCTCTAGGGATTGGCGGGGAGCTGTTTTTT	CASSLGIGGELFF
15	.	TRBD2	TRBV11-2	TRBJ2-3	TGTGCCAGCAGCTTAGCACTAGCGGACACAGATACGCAGTATTTT	CASSLALADTDTQYF
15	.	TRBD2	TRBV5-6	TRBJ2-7	TGTGCCAGCAGCCCGAGGGGCGGGAGGGCTTACGAGCAGTACTTC	CASSPRGGRAYEQYF
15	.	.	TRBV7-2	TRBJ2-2	TGTGCCAGCAGCTTAGTCGTGGGATCCAGCGGGGAGCTGTTTTTT	CASSLVVGSSGELFF
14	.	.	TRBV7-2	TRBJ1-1	TGTGCCAGCACCAGACCCCCGGTGTACACTGAAGCTTTCTTT	CASTRPPVYTEAFF
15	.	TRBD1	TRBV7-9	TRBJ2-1	TGTGCCAGCAGCTCGGACAGGGGTGAAGGGAATGAGCAGTTCTTC	CASSSDRGEGNEQFF
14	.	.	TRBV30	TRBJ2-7	TGTGCCTGGAGCAGTGGCAACAGCGCCTACGAGCAGTACTTC	CAWSSGNSAYEQYF
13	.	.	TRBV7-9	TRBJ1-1	TGTGCCAGCAGCTTAGAGGGTTTAACTGAAGCTTTCTTT	CASSLEGLTEAFF
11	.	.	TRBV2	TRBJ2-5	TGTGCCAGCATTCCGGAGGAGACCCAGTACTTC	CASIPEETQYF
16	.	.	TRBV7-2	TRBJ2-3	TGTGCCAGCAGCTTAGGAGGAACTAGAATCACAGATACGCAGTATTTT	CASSLGGTRITDTQYF
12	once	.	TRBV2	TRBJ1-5	TGTGCCAGCACGAATAGCAATCAGCCCCAGCATTTT	CASTNSNQPQHF
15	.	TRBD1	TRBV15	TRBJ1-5	TGTGCCACCAGCGGGGGACAGGGAACGGGTCAGCCCCAGCATTTT	CATSGGQGTGQPQHF
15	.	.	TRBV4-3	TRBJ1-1	TGCGCCAGCAGCCAAGAGCGAGGGGTGAACACTGAAGCTTTCTTT	CASSQERGVNTEAFF
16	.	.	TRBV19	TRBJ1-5	TGTGCCAGTAGTATACCCCCACCCCGACGAGGGCAGCCCCAGCATTTT	CASSIPPPRRGQPQHF
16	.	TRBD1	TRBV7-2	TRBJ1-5	TGTGCCAGCAGCGCTTCCGGGACAGGGGGCAATCAGCCCCAGCATTTT	CASSASGTGGNQPQHF
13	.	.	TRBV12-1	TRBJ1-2	TGTGCCTGCAGGCGGGGGGCCTCCTATGGCTACACCTTC	CACRRGASYGYTF
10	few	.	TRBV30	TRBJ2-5	TGTGCCTGGGAGCGAGAGACCCAGTACTTC	CAWERETQYF
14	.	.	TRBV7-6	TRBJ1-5	TGTGCCAGCAGCTTAGGTGGGGGCGGTCAGCCCCAGCATTTT	CASSLGGGGQPQHF
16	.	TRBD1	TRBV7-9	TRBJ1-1	TGTGCCAGCATCAAAGAGGGGGCGCTGACTAACACTGAAGCTTTCTTT	CASIKEGALTNTEAFF
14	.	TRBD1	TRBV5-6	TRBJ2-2	TGTGCCAGCAGGAAACAGGGGGCTGTCGGGGAGCTGTTTTTT	CASRKQGAVGELFF
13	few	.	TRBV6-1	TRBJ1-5	TGTGCCAGCAGCGAGGACAGTCATCAGCCCCAGCATTTT	CASSEDSHQPQHF
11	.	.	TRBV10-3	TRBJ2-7	TGTGCCATCAGTGAAGTGTACGAGCAGTACTTC	CAISEVYEQYF